One sample yielded the 18 T cell receptor beta chains listed below, sequenced in a study of PD-1 blockade in classical Hodgkin lymphoma. Data came from immunoSEQ multiplex PCR; TCRdb stores just in-frame clones and leaves some out. The sample lists about 31,000 clones, around 79% seen once, with around 18% in the top ten. Time point described: cycle 4 day 1 (C4D1), after less than seven weeks of nivolumab. Each patient experienced a relapse that followed autologous stem cell transplantation, and brentuximab vedotin exposure varied. The specimen was peripheral blood mononuclear cells (PBMCs), collected before the fourth cycle of nivolumab. The receptors here all came from a human donor with classical Hodgkin lymphoma.

This CDR3 is CASSLAGGSAEQYF. CDR3 in DNA: TGTGCCAGCAGCTTGGCCGGGGGTTCCGCCGAGCAGTACTTC. This chain uses TRBV7-3 with TRBJ2-7; a weak D match, TRBD2 (6 bases). The V gene lost 3 bases and the J gene lost 6 bases, with 15 bases spanning the gap. The CDR3 consists of 14 residues. In germline, CDR1 is SGHTA, CDR2 FQGTGA.

The rearrangement links TRBV27 to TRBJ1-2; D uncertain. V gave up 6 bases and J gave up 6 bases, with 11 bases separating them. The CDR3 has 12 amino acids. Per the germline V gene, CDR1 is MNHEY and CDR2 is SMNVEV (reference sequence). The DNA of the CDR3 is TGTGCCAGCAGGACGTCGGGTAATGGCTACACCTTC. This sequence encodes CASRTSGNGYTF.

This sequence joins TRBV2 and TRBJ2-5, with D unresolved. V was cut by 11 bases and J by 5 bases, with 21 bases left in between. Germline assignment: CDR1 SNHLY and CDR2 FYNNEI. This CDR3 contains 14 residues. The CDR3: CARTLGSGRETQYF. As DNA, the CDR3 is TGTGCCCGGACGTTAGGTTCAGGTCGGGAGACCCAGTACTTC.

This clone was counted only a few times. The chain joins TRBV28 to TRBJ1-5; perhaps TRBD1 as D (5 bases). The CDR3 runs to 19 residues. V dropped 3 bases and J dropped 6 bases, with 27 bases sitting between them. Germline CDR1 reads MDHEN; CDR2 reads SYDVKM. The CDR3 DNA follows: TGTGCCAGCAGTTTTTCCCCGGGACTGGGTGGGATTTGGAGTCAGCCCCAGCATTTT. Amino acids: CASSFSPGLGGIWSQPQHF.

This clone appeared once. The chain recombines TRBV5-1 with TRBJ2-7, with TRBD1 matching over 7 bases. Trimming removed 4 bases from V and 3 bases from J; junction bases left unmatched: 7. The V gene's germline CDR1 is SGHRS and CDR2 YFSETQ. The CDR3 has 14 amino acids. CDR3 nucleotide sequence: TGCGCCAGCAGCGCTTACAGGGGAAACTACGAGCAGTACTTC. Its translation: CASSAYRGNYEQYF.

The chain is built from TRBV21-1 and TRBJ2-7; the table's D call TRBD2 went unverified against the DNA. TRBV21-1 is assigned pseudogene status. The CDR3 extends over 11 amino acids. This CDR3 reads CASKWGDEQYF. The CDR3 region has the DNA TGTGCCAGCAAGTGGGGGGACGAGCAGTACTTC.

This clone was counted a single time. The chain links TRBV4-1 to TRBJ2-2; D perhaps matches TRBD1 (6 bases). The germline CDR1 and CDR2 sequences are MGHRA and YSYEKL. The CDR3 is 15 amino acids. The germline V and J ends were trimmed by 4 bases and 6 bases, with 15 bases remaining between them. This chain's CDR3 is CASSLPLRGSGELFF. Written as DNA, the CDR3 is TGCGCCAGCAGCCTCCCTCTCAGGGGTTCCGGGGAGCTGTTTTTT.

The chain joins TRBV5-1 to TRBJ1-3, with D unclear. Germline V gives CDR1 SGHRS, CDR2 YFSETQ. This CDR3 is 16 amino acids long. The ends were cut back, 2 bases at V and 2 bases at J, with 14 bases in the middle. CDR3 sequence reads: CASSFGEASPGNTIYF. The CDR3 DNA is TGCGCCAGCAGCTTCGGGGAAGCTAGTCCTGGAAACACCATATATTTT.

This clone was observed a single time. V usage is TRBV5-1 and J usage is TRBJ2-7, with no clear D. This CDR3 spans 16 amino acids. CDR1 SGHRS and CDR2 YFSETQ come from the germline V gene. The V gene lost 0 bases and the J gene lost 0 bases, with 13 bases spanning the gap. Written as DNA, the CDR3 is TGCGCCAGCAGCTTGGCCCCGTTCCAGGCCTCCTACGAGCAGTACTTC. It codes for CASSLAPFQASYEQYF.

This chain links TRBV12-5 with TRBJ2-7; D not certain. V was cut by 5 bases and J by 7 bases, with 12 bases left in between. This CDR3 is 12 amino acids long. Germline CDR1 and CDR2: LGHNT and FRNRAP. The CDR3 DNA follows: TGTGCTAGTGGTATTGAATTGAGGGAGCAGTACTTC. The encoded protein is CASGIELREQYF.

The chain couples TRBV6-5 to TRBJ1-2, with TRBD1 as a possible D gene (5 bases). There are 13 residues in the CDR3. The V gene's germline CDR1 is MNHEY and CDR2 SVGAGI. The V end lost 6 bases, the J end lost 8 bases, and 16 bases lay between the germline ends. The CDR3: CASRIGDSGGYTF. Here the CDR3 DNA reads TGTGCCAGCAGAATAGGGGATTCCGGCGGCTACACCTTC.

The V gene is TRBV23-1, the J gene TRBJ1-4; TRBD1 matches at 7 bases. TRBV23-1 has ORF status, its function being uncertain. V lost 3 bases and J lost 2; bases outside the gene matches: 9. The CDR3 covers 17 residues. CDR3 DNA sequence: TGCGCCAGCAGTCAGCCGGGCCAGGGGGACACTAATGAAAAACTGTTTTTT. Protein sequence: CASSQPGQGDTNEKLFF.

CDR3 nucleotide sequence: TGTGCCTCGGGACAGTGGGGCCAAGAGACCCAGTACTTC. This codes for CASGQWGQETQYF. The chain joins TRBV28 to TRBJ2-5; 7 positions agree with TRBD1. Germline V CDR1 and CDR2: MDHEN, SYDVKM. The junction had 7 bases not matched to a gene; V was cut back by 11 bases and J by 1 base. The CDR3 loop spans 13 amino acids.

This clone appeared a single time. The V gene is TRBV18, the J gene TRBJ2-5, with TRBD2 matching over 10 bases. With V trimmed by 0 bases and J by 1 base, 8 bases remained unmatched. CDR1 KGHSH and CDR2 LQKENI come from the germline V gene. This CDR3 contains 18 residues. CDR3: CASSPPLTSGELQETQYF. The DNA for the CDR3 is TGTGCCAGCTCACCACCTTTAACTAGCGGGGAGCTCCAAGAGACCCAGTACTTC. The complete variable domain, with remaining parts taken from reference TRBV18 and TRBJ2-5, reads NAGVMQNPRHLVRRRGQEARLRCSPMKGHSHVYWYRQLPEEGLKFMVYLQKENIIDESGMPKERFSAEFPKEGPSILRIQQVVRGDSAAYFCASSPPLTSGELQETQYFGPGTRLLVL.

The gene calls are TRBV7-2 and TRBJ1-4, with D perhaps matching TRBD1 (5 bases). The V gene's germline CDR1 is SGHTA and CDR2 FQGNSA. The CDR3 has 14 residues. V shed 3 bases and J shed 6 bases, with 11 bases lying between them. The CDR3 is CASSLRGIDEKLFF. The CDR3 DNA sequence: TGTGCCAGCAGCTTGCGGGGGATTGATGAAAAACTGTTTTTT.

This chain uses TRBV6-1 with TRBJ2-3; 7 bases fit TRBD1. CDR3 size: 14 residues. V lost 7 bases and J lost 6; bases outside the gene matches: 10. Germline values: CDR1 MNHNS, CDR2 SASEGT. The CDR3 DNA follows: TGTGCCAGCACCGACGACAGGGAAGGTGATACGCAGTATTTT. Translation: CASTDDREGDTQYF.

This chain uses TRBV7-6 with TRBJ2-7; 8 nucleotides agree with TRBD1. V shed 0 bases, J shed 1 base, and the junction held 2 bases outside the gene matches. In germline, CDR1 is SGHVS, CDR2 FNYEAQ. The length of the CDR3 is 15 residues. CDR3: CASSLAGTGSYEQYF. The CDR3 coding sequence is TGTGCCAGCAGCTTAGCTGGGACAGGTTCCTACGAGCAGTACTTC.

Judged by abundance, this clone is medium-sized (0.01 to 0.1%). CDR3 nucleotides: TGCAGTGCTAGGTCAAATTCACCCCTCCACTTT. Residues: CSARSNSPLHF. This chain links TRBV20-1 with TRBJ1-6; D is uncertain. CDR3 length: 11 residues. Per germline, CDR1 DFQATT and CDR2 SNEGSKA (reference sequence). V lost 3 bases, J lost 7 bases, and 4 bases lay in between.